This T cell receptor beta chain stems from a study of shared clonotypes between healthy human individuals. Every immunoSEQ plate was one replicate of a subset's evenly spread DNA. Assay: immunoSEQ multiplex PCR; the TCRdb copy retains only in-frame clones and omits some. Here the sample spans fewer than 2.5 million clones, under 95% being singletons. The CDR3 contains 12 residues. Trimming cost V 6 bases and J 6 bases, with 9 bases left between them. CDR1 MDHEN and CDR2 SYDVKM come from the germline V gene. Sequencing was performed on naive CD4+ T cells from PBMCs. Regarding subset: CD45RA+ positively selected. The TCR sequence derives from a young man in good health. Some clones in this sample may be carry-over from other donors' samples. The J gene is TRBJ2-4, the V gene TRBV28, with D perhaps TRBD2 (5 bases). The CDR3, as DNA: TGTGCCAGCAGCCGAGGGAGAAACATTCAGTACTTC. This encodes CASSRGRNIQYF. The full variable domain, with the rest looked up from reference TRBV28 and TRBJ2-4, is DVKVTQSSRYLVKRTGEKVFLECVQDMDHENMFWYRQDPGLGLRLIYFSYDVKMKEKGDIPEGYSVSREKKERFSLILESASTNQTSMYLCASSRGRNIQYFGAGTRLSVL.